This T cell receptor (beta chain) was identified during a study of blood T cell repertoires in COVID-19. Using immunoSEQ multiplex PCR, the repertoire was profiled, and TCRdb retains in-frame clones only, with some absent. Of about 200,000 clones detected, more than 85% appear once; the ten largest clones hold 3%. Germline loops: CDR1 MNHEY, CDR2 SMNVEV (reference sequence). The length of the CDR3 is 16 residues. J was trimmed by 6 bases and V by 6 bases; bases with no gene match: 12. The sequence was collected from a man aged 55 to 70 with acute or convalescent COVID-19. The sample consisted of peripheral blood. J is TRBJ2-7 and V is TRBV27; 12 bases map to TRBD2. The CDR3 DNA reads TGTGCCAGCAGACCCGAAGGACTAGCGGGGTACGGCGAGCAGTACTTC. As protein: CASRPEGLAGYGEQYF.